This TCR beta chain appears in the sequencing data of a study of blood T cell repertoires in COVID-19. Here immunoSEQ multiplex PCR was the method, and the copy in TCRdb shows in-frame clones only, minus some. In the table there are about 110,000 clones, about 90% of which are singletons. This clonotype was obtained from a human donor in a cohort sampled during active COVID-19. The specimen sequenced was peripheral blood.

Here the CDR3 reads CASSPLSVRGKPVGSGANVLTF. For the CDR3, the DNA is TGTGCCAGCTCGCCTCTCTCAGTCAGGGGCAAGCCGGTGGGCTCTGGGGCCAACGTCCTGACTTTC. This chain uses TRBV18 with TRBJ2-6, with D maybe TRBD1 (6 bases). V lost 6 bases to trimming and J lost 0 bases, with 30 bases between them. CDR3 length equals 22 residues. The germline V gene has CDR1 KGHSH and CDR2 LQKENI.